This T cell receptor beta chain derives from a study of shared T cell receptors in the human thymus. Assay: immunoSEQ multiplex PCR; the TCRdb copy retains only in-frame clones and omits some. Among hundreds of thousands of clones listed, over 75% were seen once. CDR1 MNHNS and CDR2 SASEGT come from the germline V gene. The V end lost 6 bases, the J end lost 3 bases, and 10 bases lay between the germline ends. The CDR3 has 13 amino acids. These data were also filed under a second study, of human thymus T cells. That report notes: Corrective heart surgery yielded resections, and these provided the thymus tissue. Related research examined unrelated individuals and reported that their thymic repertoires overlapped highly.

This TCR was recovered from a boy less than two years old with a congenital heart defect. Sequencing was done on a sample of thymocytes. The J gene is TRBJ2-3, the V gene TRBV6-1; D may be TRBD1 (6 bases). CDR3 region: CASRTQGTDTQYF. In DNA form, the CDR3 reads TGTGCCAGCAGGACACAGGGAACAGATACGCAGTATTTT.